These 26 T cell receptor beta chains share one sample of origin, sequenced in a study of beta chain features in type 1 diabetes. Study results and limitations: Moderately but significantly shorter TCRB CDR3s were found in Type 1 diabetes patients in all four CD4+ subsets.

No antigen has been assigned to these receptors. The entirety of the isolated RNA underwent reverse transcription, so expressed TCRB transcripts were sequenced. TCRdb's table, derived via immunoSEQ multiplex PCR, lists solely in-frame clones and lacks some. The data contain hundreds of thousands of clones, roughly 13% of them singletons. Sequencing input: naive CD4+ T cells from blood. These receptor sequences come from a young woman with type 1 diabetes.

V usage is TRBV28 and J usage is TRBJ2-5, with D perhaps TRBD2 (6 bases). The V gene's germline CDR1 is MDHEN and CDR2 SYDVKM. Trimming removed 8 bases at V and 0 bases at J, with 7 bases between. This CDR3 contains 12 residues. CDR3 DNA sequence: TGTGCCAGCTGGGGGGACCAAGAGACCCAGTACTTC. Amino acids: CASWGDQETQYF.

This sequence joins TRBV2 and TRBJ2-1; 10 nucleotides line up with TRBD2. Per the germline V gene, CDR1 is SNHLY and CDR2 is FYNNEI. The CDR3 is made up of 12 amino acids. The J segment lost 16 bases and the V segment lost 6 bases, leaving 9 bases of the junction unmatched. The CDR3 reads CASSLRPSGGFF. The DNA of the CDR3 is TGTGCCAGCAGCCTCCGCCCTAGCGGGGGTTTCTTC. The variable domain in full, with the rest retrieved from reference TRBV2 and TRBJ2-1, is EPEVTQTPSHQVTQMGQEVILRCVPISNHLYFYWYRQILGQKVEFLVSFYNNEISEKSEIFDDQFSVERPDGSNFTLKIRSTKLEDSAMYFCASSLRPSGGFFGPGTRLTVL.

This chain links TRBV19 with TRBJ1-5, with a tentative D call TRBD1 (6 bases). The V end lost 9 bases, the J end lost 2 bases, and 20 bases lay between the germline ends. The CDR3 sequence is 16 residues long. CDR1 LNHDA and CDR2 SQIVND come from the germline V gene (reference sequence). The DNA for the CDR3 is TGTGCCAGCTCGAATAGTTGGGGGCAGGGCAATCAGCCCCAGCATTTT. Translation: CASSNSWGQGNQPQHF. Based on the CDR3 plus reference TRBV19 and TRBJ1-5, the full variable domain is DGGITQSPKYLFRKEGQNVTLSCEQNLNHDAMYWYRQDPGQGLRLIYYSQIVNDFQKGDIAEGYSVSREKKESFPLTVTSAQKNPTAFYLCASSNSWGQGNQPQHFGDGTRLSIL.

The chain employs TRBV7-2 and TRBJ1-5; D is unresolved. V shed 2 bases and J shed 0 bases, with 8 bases lying between them. Germline V gives CDR1 SGHTA, CDR2 FQGNSA. The CDR3 runs 15 residues. The CDR3 bases are TGTGCCAGCAGCTTATCCGGGGTTAGCAATCAGCCCCAGCATTTT. This translates into CASSLSGVSNQPQHF.

The CDR3 loop reads CSVEVWQNYGYTF. CDR3 bases: TGCAGCGTTGAGGTTTGGCAGAACTATGGCTACACCTTC. This chain uses TRBV29-1 with TRBJ1-2; D not resolved. V was clipped by 3 bases and J by 2 bases, with 10 bases between them. The CDR3 has 13 amino acids. CDR1 is SQVTM and CDR2 is ANQGSEA in the germline V gene.

The gene calls are TRBV4-1 and TRBJ2-6; D is possibly TRBD1 (6 bases). V was clipped by 4 bases and J by 1 base, with 17 bases between them. The CDR3 is 18 residues long. Looked up from germline, CDR1 is MGHRA and CDR2 is YSYEKL. The CDR3 DNA follows: TGCGCCAGCAGCCGCGAGGGACATGAGGCGTCTGGGGCCAACGTCCTGACTTTC. Its translation: CASSREGHEASGANVLTF.

The chain carries TRBV18 and TRBJ1-5; 8 bases fit TRBD1. The CDR3 extends over 15 amino acids. From germline, CDR1 is KGHSH and CDR2 LQKENI. V was pared by 2 bases and J by 8 bases, with 8 bases of the junction left unmatched. CDR3 residues: CASSPGDRREEPQHF. CDR3 nucleotides: TGTGCCAGCTCACCAGGGGACAGGAGAGAGGAGCCCCAGCATTTT.

The J gene is TRBJ1-5, the V gene TRBV30; possibly TRBD1 for D (5 bases). The CDR3 runs 14 residues. V was cut by 0 bases and J by 6 bases, with 12 bases left in between. Looked up from germline, CDR1 is GTSNPN and CDR2 is SVGIG (reference sequence). The CDR3 DNA reads as TGTGCCTGGAGTGTGTCGGACGGGGGTCAGCCCCAGCATTTT. Protein: CAWSVSDGGQPQHF.

The gene calls are TRBV4-3 and TRBJ2-3, with 12 positions matching TRBD2. Unmatched junction bases numbered 4, after V lost 3 bases and J lost 3 bases. The CDR3 consists of 16 residues. CDR1 and CDR2 (germline): LGHNA, YSLEER. CDR3 residues: CASSQQLAGGTDTQYF. As DNA, the CDR3 is TGCGCCAGCAGCCAGCAACTAGCGGGGGGAACAGATACGCAGTATTTT.

The chain carries TRBV4-1 and TRBJ2-7; 7 bases line up with TRBD1. This CDR3 is 14 amino acids long. CDR1 is MGHRA, CDR2 YSYEKL, per germline. After removal of 4 bases from V and 2 bases from J, the junction contained 5 bases not matched to a gene. Here the CDR3 DNA reads TGCGCCAGCAGCCTACCGGGACAGACCTACGAGCAGTACTTC. It translates to CASSLPGQTYEQYF.

The chain is built from TRBV6-6 and TRBJ1-5; TRBD1 matches at 9 bases. The CDR3 sequence is 16 residues long. CDR1 and CDR2 from the germline V gene are MNHNY and SVGAGI (reference sequence). Germline trimming cut 0 bases from V and 6 bases from J; bases unmatched to any gene: 6. For the CDR3, the DNA is TGTGCCAGCAGTTACTCCCGGGACAGGGTGAGTCAGCCCCAGCATTTT. The encoded protein is CASSYSRDRVSQPQHF.

This clone turned up a few times. The chain recombines TRBV19 with TRBJ1-5; D call uncertain. CDR3 size: 14 residues. Germline V gives CDR1 LNHDA, CDR2 SQIVND (reference sequence). The germline V and J ends were trimmed by 5 bases and 5 bases, with 13 bases remaining between them. The CDR3: CASSVQVSHQPQHF. CDR3 nucleotide sequence: TGTGCCAGTAGTGTCCAGGTGTCCCATCAGCCCCAGCATTTT. The full variable domain, in which reference TRBV19 and TRBJ1-5 provide the parts outside the CDR3, is DGGITQSPKYLFRKEGQNVTLSCEQNLNHDAMYWYRQDPGQGLRLIYYSQIVNDFQKGDIAEGYSVSREKKESFPLTVTSAQKNPTAFYLCASSVQVSHQPQHFGDGTRLSIL.

Regarding this clone: A junction boundary mismatches the germline segment, possibly from a read error. The V gene is TRBV5-4, the J gene TRBJ1-5; D remains ambiguous. Germline loops: CDR1 SGHNT, CDR2 YYREEE (reference sequence). This CDR3 spans 14 amino acids. Here the CDR3 reads CASSLMGGNQPQHF. The CDR3 nucleotides are TGTGCCAGCAGCTTGATGGGAGGGAATCAACCCCAGCATTTT.

The chain carries TRBV9 and TRBJ2-7, with TRBD2 matching 8 bases. The CDR3 covers 16 residues. The V gene's germline CDR1 is SGDLS and CDR2 YYNGEE. The V gene end was trimmed by 1 base and the J gene end by 9 bases; junction bases not matched to a gene: 15. CDR3 amino acids: CASSVTSGTPSAGQYF. CDR3 bases: TGTGCCAGCAGCGTAACTAGCGGAACCCCTTCCGCGGGGCAGTACTTC.

The gene calls are TRBV5-1 and TRBJ2-2; 7 nucleotides agree with TRBD1. Germline V gene data show CDR1 as SGHRS and CDR2 as YFSETQ. CDR3 size: 14 residues. The trim removed 2 bases at V and 5 bases at J, leaving 3 bases unmatched. CDR3: CASSFLQGTGELFF. CDR3 sequence (DNA): TGCGCCAGCAGCTTCCTACAGGGGACCGGGGAGCTGTTTTTT.

This clone was recorded a few times. The chain carries TRBV28 and TRBJ1-2; 10 nucleotides match TRBD1. Trimming removed 3 bases from V and 10 bases from J; junction bases left unmatched: 2. The CDR3 sequence is 12 residues long. Per germline, CDR1 MDHEN and CDR2 SYDVKM. The CDR3 nucleotides read TGTGCCAGCAGTTTGACAGGGGGCGTCTACACCTTC. Amino acids: CASSLTGGVYTF.

The chain couples TRBV14 to TRBJ2-1, with 9 bases matching TRBD2. V shed 1 base and J 7 bases; nucleotides not matched to a gene: 11. Germline V CDR1 and CDR2: SGHDN, FVKESK. CDR3 length equals 17 residues. CDR3 nucleotide sequence: TGTGCCAGCAGCCAAGTCCTTCCTAGCGGGATTCGTAATGAGCAGTTCTTC. Residues: CASSQVLPSGIRNEQFF. The whole variable domain, filled in from reference TRBV14 and TRBJ2-1, reads EAGVTQFPSHSVIEKGQTVTLRCDPISGHDNLYWYRRVMGKEIKFLLHFVKESKQDESGMPNNRFLAERTGGTYSTLKVQPAELEDSGVYFCASSQVLPSGIRNEQFFGPGTRLTVL.

A few counts support this clone. The genes are TRBV15 and TRBJ2-5, with D uncertain. Germline assignment: CDR1 LNHNV and CDR2 YYDKDF (reference sequence). The CDR3 runs to 13 residues. The ends were cut back, 0 bases at V and 2 bases at J, with 4 bases in the middle. The CDR3 is CATSRELQETQYF. As DNA, the CDR3 is TGTGCCACCAGCAGAGAATTACAAGAGACCCAGTACTTC.

The rearrangement joins TRBV5-6 to TRBJ1-2; 7 positions agree with TRBD1. This CDR3 has 13 residues. Germline V gives CDR1 SGHDT, CDR2 YYEEEE. Trimming at V came to 5 bases and at J to 7 bases, leaving 8 bases not matched to a gene. CDR3 in amino acids: CASSWDSSGGYTF. The CDR3 coding sequence is TGTGCCAGCAGTTGGGACAGCTCCGGTGGCTACACCTTC.

There are a few counts of this clone. This chain uses TRBV9 with TRBJ2-1, with D possibly TRBD2 on 5 matching bases. CDR3 length: 15 amino acids. V lost 1 base and J lost 6, with 14 bases in between. The V gene's germline CDR1 is SGDLS and CDR2 YYNGEE. The CDR3 loop is CASSVSRGLLNEQFF. The CDR3 DNA is TGTGCCAGCAGCGTAAGTCGAGGACTCCTCAATGAGCAGTTCTTC.

V gene TRBV5-1 combines with J gene TRBJ1-2; 9 nucleotides agree with TRBD1. The trim removed 0 bases at V and 5 bases at J, leaving 5 bases unmatched. Looked up from germline, CDR1 is SGHRS and CDR2 is YFSETQ. There are 15 residues in the CDR3. This CDR3 reads CASSLDTGGAYGYTF. The CDR3 nucleotides are TGCGCCAGCAGCTTGGACACAGGGGGCGCATATGGCTACACCTTC.

This clone was observed a handful of times. The rearrangement joins TRBV30 to TRBJ1-1; unclear D gene. Germline CDR1 reads GTSNPN; CDR2 reads SVGIG (reference sequence). This CDR3 has 14 amino acids. Trimming cost V 0 bases and J 8 bases, with 16 bases left between them. CDR3 bases: TGTGCCTGGAGTGTGTCGCTTGTGGCCCAGGAAGCTTTCTTT. Translating it yields CAWSVSLVAQEAFF.

The CDR3 DNA sequence: TGTGCCAGCACCGGCTCTAGGCTAAGCTCCTACGAGCAGTACTTC. As protein: CASTGSRLSSYEQYF. The chain is built from TRBV2 and TRBJ2-7; D is unresolved. The germline V gene encodes CDR1 SNHLY and CDR2 FYNNEI. The CDR3 runs 15 residues. V lost 7 bases and J 0 bases, leaving 16 bases between the germline ends.

The V gene is TRBV7-2, the J gene TRBJ1-3; tentative D call: TRBD1 (5 bases). V was pared by 3 bases and J by 2 bases, with 11 bases between. This CDR3 region has 15 residues. CDR1 is SGHTA, CDR2 FQGNSA, per germline. This CDR3 reads CASSFGGSPGNTIYF. The DNA of the CDR3 is TGTGCCAGCAGCTTTGGGGGGAGCCCTGGAAACACCATATATTTT.

This clone showed up just a few times. CDR3 coding DNA: TGTGCCAGCAGCACACACGCCGGGACAGTGAACACTGAAGCTTTCTTT. Amino acids: CASSTHAGTVNTEAFF. This chain joins TRBV7-2 and TRBJ1-1; 7 nucleotides line up with TRBD1. The germline CDR1 and CDR2 sequences are SGHTA and FQGNSA. The CDR3 length is 16 residues. V shed 5 bases, J shed 0 bases, and the junction held 9 bases outside the gene matches.

This clone was counted a few times. J is TRBJ2-5 and V is TRBV7-2; the D gene is possibly TRBD2 (5 bases). The CDR3 spans 14 residues. V was pared by 5 bases and J by 4 bases, with 14 bases between. Germline V gene data show CDR1 as SGHTA and CDR2 as FQGNSA. CDR3 bases: TGTGCCAGCAGCGTGAGGAACCTAGCAGAGACCCAGTACTTC. It codes for CASSVRNLAETQYF.